Reported below is one TCR beta chain. What it recognizes is unknown. Libraries of TCR beta came from quantitative 5'-RACE with molecular barcodes. TCRdb passed the 5' RACE reads through MiXCR, listing each CDR3 protein once. Among about 750,000 distinct CDR3 sequences listed, around 19% were seen once. These data are taken from a study of CD8 T cells in ankylosing spondylitis. Findings and limits, study-wide: Characteristic, it appeared, of ankylosing spondylitis blood was a TCR beta motif of about eight highly homologous variants. Disease-linked clones bore a CD8+ phenotype, appearing relatively rarely in peripheral blood. From matched ankylosing spondylitis synovial fluid, disease-linked clones were reportedly recovered at significantly enriched levels. Some of these motif variants have turned up before, in reports on reactive arthritis synovial fluid and blood.

V lost 4 bases and J lost 7, with 14 bases in between. The CDR3 has 13 residues. The V gene's germline CDR1 is SGHDT and CDR2 YYEEEE. Sequencing was done on a sample of blood, either unsorted or a sorted T cell fraction (not recorded which). The receptor's source is a male donor with ankylosing spondylitis. This sequence joins TRBV5-6 and TRBJ1-1, with TRBD1 as a possible D gene (5 bases). Here the CDR3 reads CASSTGGQIEAFF. Here the CDR3 DNA reads TGTGCCAGCAGCACAGGAGGGCAGATTGAAGCTTTCTTT. Variable domain in full (rest from reference TRBV5-6 and TRBJ1-1): DAGVTQSPTHLIKTRGQQVTLRCSPKSGHDTVSWYQQALGQGPQFIFQYYEEEERQRGNFPDRFSGHQFPNYSSELNVNALLLGDSALYLCASSTGGQIEAFFGQGTRLTVV.